These 17 T cell receptor beta chains came from one sample sequenced in a study of T cell repertoires in cytomegalovirus infection. MiXCR, applied by TCRdb to the reads, yields one record per CDR3 protein. Here the sample spans approximately 280,000 distinct CDR3 sequences, 22% being singletons. No antigen is known for these receptors. The source was cultured PBMCs, collected from culture after CMV antigen stimulation. These receptors originate from a human donor in good health (CMV status not recorded). Some clones in this sample may be carry-over from other donors' samples.

This chain connects TRBV28 to TRBJ2-3; 10 positions agree with TRBD1. Germline V gives CDR1 MDHEN, CDR2 SYDVKM. J was trimmed by 3 bases and V by 5 bases; bases with no gene match: 5. The CDR3 extends over 15 amino acids. CDR3 in DNA: TGTGCCAGCAGTCAATCGGGACAGGGGACAGATACGCAGTATTTT. Its translation: CASSQSGQGTDTQYF.

Only one count was recorded for this clonotype. The CDR3: CASPRLDNEQFF. The CDR3 DNA reads TGTGCCAGTCCCAGGCTAGACAATGAGCAGTTCTTC. The chain uses TRBV19 and TRBJ2-1, with D unclear. Germline CDR1 LNHDA, CDR2 SQIVND (reference sequence). CDR3 length: 12 residues. Trimming pared 8 bases from V and 5 bases from J, leaving 10 bases between. Full variable domain (remainder filled in from reference TRBV19 and TRBJ2-1): DGGITQSPKYLFRKEGQNVTLSCEQNLNHDAMYWYRQDPGQGLRLIYYSQIVNDFQKGDIAEGYSVSREKKESFPLTVTSAQKNPTAFYLCASPRLDNEQFFGPGTRLTVL.

J is TRBJ2-7 and V is TRBV7-9; D is tentatively TRBD1 or TRBD2 (5 bases each). Trimming left V 4 bases short and J 4 bases short, with 17 bases between. CDR3 length: 15 amino acids. Germline values: CDR1 SEHNR, CDR2 FQNEAQ (reference sequence). CDR3 protein: CASSWGIGRVYEQYV. DNA for the CDR3: TGTGCCAGCAGCTGGGGGATCGGCAGGGTTTACGAGCAGTACGTC.

This clonotype was detected only once. J is TRBJ2-7 and V is TRBV5-5; D ambiguous. V dropped 3 bases and J dropped 5 bases, with 15 bases sitting between them. This CDR3 comprises 14 residues. Per the germline V gene, CDR1 is SGHKS and CDR2 is YYEKEE (reference sequence). CDR3 DNA sequence: TGTGCCAGCAGCTCAGTAACCCCCTTGGACGAGCAGTACTTC. The encoded protein is CASSSVTPLDEQYF.

This chain links TRBV5-3 with TRBJ1-5; D not certain. TRBV5-3 qualifies as an ORF whose function is uncertain. With 8 bases removed from V and 6 bases from J, the gap between germline ends came to 15 bases. The CDR3 covers 13 residues. The CDR3 is CASSPLGFQPQHF. The CDR3 DNA reads TGTGCCAGCAGCCCCTTAGGTTTTCAGCCCCAGCATTTT.

Only a few counts were recorded for this clonotype. This chain joins TRBV27 and TRBJ2-7, with 10 bases fitting TRBD1. Trimming removed 6 bases from V and 5 bases from J; junction bases left unmatched: 4. CDR1 and CDR2 from the germline V gene are MNHEY and SMNVEV (reference sequence). This CDR3 comprises 13 residues. CDR3 sequence reads: CASRRQGADEQYV. The CDR3 DNA follows: TGTGCCAGCAGGCGACAGGGGGCTGACGAGCAGTACGTC.

This clonotype has at least ten counts. The chain links TRBV6-1 to TRBJ1-5; 10 nucleotides match TRBD1. The CDR3 spans 18 residues. The trim removed 4 bases at V and 3 bases at J, leaving 12 bases unmatched. From germline, CDR1 is MNHNS and CDR2 SASEGT. The CDR3 DNA sequence: TGTGCCAGCAGTGGCACGATAGGGACAGGGGTTTCCAATCAGCCCCAGCATTTT. It specifies CASSGTIGTGVSNQPQHF.

This clonotype was seen only a few times. The chain couples TRBV11-3 to TRBJ2-2; no definite D call. The CDR3 totals 17 residues. CDR1 and CDR2 from the germline V gene are SGHNT and YENEEA. The V end lost 5 bases, the J end lost 7 bases, and 23 bases lay between the germline ends. The CDR3 DNA is TGTGCCAGCAGCCCCCTTCAAAGAAGAGGTTATGTCGGGGAGCTGTTTTTT. It codes for CASSPLQRRGYVGELFF. Using reference TRBV11-3 and TRBJ2-2 for the parts outside the CDR3, the full variable domain is EAGVVQSPRYKIIEKKQPVAFWCNPISGHNTLYWYLQNLGQGPELLIRYENEEAVDDSQLPKDRFSAERLKGVDSTLKIQPAELGDSAVYLCASSPLQRRGYVGELFFGEGSRLTVL.

This clonotype was counted between two and nine times. The CDR3 sequence: CASSPERYNEQFF. CDR3 DNA sequence: TGCGCCAGCAGCCCTGAGAGGTACAATGAGCAGTTCTTC. This chain connects TRBV4-3 to TRBJ2-1; D is uncertain. Germline V gene lookup returns CDR1 LGHNA and CDR2 YSLEER. The germline V and J ends were trimmed by 4 bases and 4 bases, with 8 bases remaining between them. This CDR3 spans 13 amino acids.

This clonotype was observed many times. The CDR3: CASRTGHGNTIYF. In DNA form, the CDR3 reads TGTGCCAGCAGGACAGGGCACGGAAACACCATATATTTT. J is TRBJ1-3 and V is TRBV12-3 or TRBV12-4; 7 bases are a match to TRBD1. V dropped 6 bases and J dropped 4; count of bases not matched to a gene: 3. This CDR3 is 13 amino acids long.

This clonotype appeared a few times. V gene TRBV19 combines with J gene TRBJ2-7; D is unclear. V was cut by 5 bases and J by 0 bases, with 11 bases left in between. Germline CDR1 reads LNHDA; CDR2 reads SQIVND (reference sequence). The CDR3 is 14 residues long. The CDR3 DNA is TGTGCCAGTAGTCTTCCCCCGCCCTCCTACGAGCAGTACTTC. As protein: CASSLPPPSYEQYF.

CDR3 sequence reads: CASSYRGADQPQHF. CDR3 DNA sequence: TGTGCCAGCAGCTACCGGGGGGCCGATCAGCCCCAGCATTTT. The gene calls are TRBV7-2 and TRBJ1-5; D perhaps matches TRBD1 (6 bases). Deletions cut 4 bases from V and 5 bases from J, with 12 bases between. The V gene's germline CDR1 is SGHTA and CDR2 FQGNSA. The CDR3 is 14 residues long.

This clonotype was recorded many times. This CDR3 is CASKLSATTGELFF. CDR3 coding DNA: TGTGCCAGCAAGTTGAGCGCAACGACCGGGGAGCTGTTTTTT. The rearrangement uses TRBV6-2 or TRBV6-3 and TRBJ2-2, with no clear D. The V gene lost 7 bases and the J gene lost 5 bases, with 14 bases spanning the gap. Germline V gives CDR1 MNHEY, CDR2 SVGEGT. There are 14 residues in the CDR3.

This clonotype was counted only a few times. V usage is TRBV7-9 and J usage is TRBJ1-6, with TRBD1 as a possible D gene (6 bases). V was clipped by 5 bases and J by 7 bases, with 18 bases between them. In germline, CDR1 is SEHNR, CDR2 FQNEAQ (reference sequence). The CDR3 spans 16 residues. The DNA for the CDR3 is TGTGCCAGCAGCCCAGCAGGAACAGGGAAGAATTCACCCCTCCACTTT. As protein: CASSPAGTGKNSPLHF.

The chain is built from TRBV5-8 and TRBJ1-4; D unresolved. The CDR3 covers 16 residues. Trimming removed 0 bases from V and 3 bases from J, with 12 bases in between. Per the germline V gene, CDR1 is SGHTS and CDR2 is YDEGEE. The CDR3 loop is CASSLAVMSSNEKLFF. Written as DNA, the CDR3 is TGTGCCAGCAGCTTGGCGGTCATGTCTTCTAATGAAAAACTGTTTTTT.

This clonotype was seen repeatedly, ten times or more. The CDR3 reads CASSLGGAGGYTF. In nucleotides, the CDR3 is TGTGCCAGCAGCTTAGGTGGAGCGGGAGGCTACACCTTC. This chain connects TRBV7-6 to TRBJ1-2, with D uncertain. Germline V gene sequence: CDR1 SGHVS, CDR2 FNYEAQ. Trimming took 1 base from V and 8 from J, leaving 11 bases between them. There are 13 residues in the CDR3.

This clonotype was counted between two and nine times. The V gene is TRBV29-1, the J gene TRBJ2-5, with 8 bases lining up with TRBD2. The germline gives CDR1 SQVTM, CDR2 ANQGSEA. The CDR3 has 17 amino acids. The J segment lost 5 bases and the V segment lost 2 bases, leaving 16 bases of the junction unmatched. CDR3 bases: TGCAGCGTTGAAATCCCTGGTAGCGGGACGTGGCGGGAGACCCAGTACTTC. Its protein product is CSVEIPGSGTWRETQYF.